A selection of T cell receptor beta chains follows, all from one sample in a study of cytomegalovirus exposure and HLA in healthy donors. Using immunoSEQ multiplex PCR, the repertoire was profiled, and TCRdb retains in-frame clones only, with some absent. The profile shows about 120,000 clones, 60% to 85% of them singletons. The sequenced sample was PBMCs. The receptors here all came from a female donor in good health and CMV-seronegative. Each CDR3 is given with its conserved first and last residue. A D gene is named only where the DNA matches it firmly. Part of the rows lack a size; the others show once, few, many or a class for expanded clones.

>TRBJ1-6|TRBV4-1|.|.
TGCGCCAGCAGCCAAGGGGCTCTCCAGGGAGGCACTTCACCCCTCCACTTT
CASSQGALQGGTSPLHF
>TRBJ2-2|TRBV19|.|.
TGTGCCAGTAGTATAGTTTCCGGGACAGGGGAGCTGTTTTTT
CASSIVSGTGELFF
>TRBJ2-2|TRBV11-2|few|.
TGTGCCAGCAGCCCCCCAGGGCCGCGAGACAGCGGGGAGCTGTTTTTT
CASSPPGPRDSGELFF
>TRBJ2-1|TRBV5-6|once|.
TGTGCCAGCAGCTTTGGCGGTGAGCAGTTCTTC
CASSFGGEQFF
>TRBJ1-1|TRBV5-1|.|.
TGCGCCAGCAGCTTCCGGCAGGGCGGCACTGAAGCTTTCTTT
CASSFRQGGTEAFF
>TRBJ1-1|TRBV2|.|TRBD1
TGTGCCAGCAGAGGAGACAGGGACACTGAAGCTTTCTTT
CASRGDRDTEAFF
>TRBJ1-2|TRBV5-1|.|TRBD1
TGCGCCAGCAGCTTCCTGGGACAGGGAAACTATGTCTACACCTTC
CASSFLGQGNYVYTF
>TRBJ1-3|TRBV18|.|TRBD1
TGTGCCAGCTCACCCTACAGGGGTCCCAGCTCTGGAAACACCATATATTTT
CASSPYRGPSSGNTIYF
>TRBJ1-6|TRBV6-6|.|.
TGTGCCAGCAGCCCTATCCCAGGTGATTCACCCCTCCACTTT
CASSPIPGDSPLHF
>TRBJ1-2|TRBV30|.|TRBD1
TGTGTGGGGACCGGGACAGGGTTTTACTATGGCTACACCTTC
CVGTGTGFYYGYTF
>TRBJ1-4|TRBV19|.|.
TGTGCCAGTAGTACCTTGGACTCACAGCGGGGAAAACTGTTTTTT
CASSTLDSQRGKLFF
>TRBJ1-1|TRBV6-1|.|.
TGTGCCAGCAGCGCCCAGGGGACCAACACTGAAGCTTTCTTT
CASSAQGTNTEAFF
>TRBJ1-2|TRBV6-1|.|.
TGTGCCAGCGGACTTAACTATGGCTACACCTTC
CASGLNYGYTF
>TRBJ2-2|TRBV5-4|.|.
TGTGCCAGCAGGGGGGAGGACTCTCGCACCGGGGAGCTGTTTTTT
CASRGEDSRTGELFF
>TRBJ1-1|TRBV7-7|.|.
TGTGCCAGCAGCTTAGCCCGGGGGCGGGAGGGGGACACTGAAGCTTTCTTT
CASSLARGREGDTEAFF
>TRBJ2-3|TRBV11-2|.|TRBD2
TGTGCCAGCAGCTTTCTAGCGGGAGGTACCTCAGATACGCAGTATTTT
CASSFLAGGTSDTQYF
>TRBJ1-6|TRBV6-1|.|TRBD1
TGTGCCAGCAGGGGACAGGGGTCTTATTCACCCCTCCACTTT
CASRGQGSYSPLHF
>TRBJ2-7|TRBV9|.|TRBD2
TGTGCCAGCAGCGTAGGGGCTAGCGGGGGGATTTACGAGCAGTACTTC
CASSVGASGGIYEQYF
>TRBJ2-5|TRBV5-1|.|.
TGCGCCAGCAGCCTACGCCCACAGGGCCAGCAAGAGACCCAGTACTTC
CASSLRPQGQQETQYF
>TRBJ1-4|TRBV4-1|.|TRBD1
TGCGCCAGCAGCCCAATTTTTGACAGGGGCAGCACTGAAAAACTGTTTTTT
CASSPIFDRGSTEKLFF
>TRBJ1-1|TRBV27|.|.
TGTGCCAGCAGTTTCCGGGACATGTACACTGAAGCTTTCTTT
CASSFRDMYTEAFF
>TRBJ1-3|TRBV18|.|TRBD1
TGTGCCAGCTCACCTACGGACAGGGCGGACACCATATATTTT
CASSPTDRADTIYF
>TRBJ2-3|TRBV15|once|.
TGTGCCACCAGCAGCCCTTCGCTGATAGCAGCTGGTACAGATACGCAGTATTTT
CATSSPSLIAAGTDTQYF
>TRBJ2-7|TRBV9|.|.
TGTGCCAGTAGCGTAGGTGGGAGTACTTACGAGCAGTACTTC
CASSVGGSTYEQYF
>TRBJ2-2|TRBV6-4|few|.
TGTGCCAGCAGCCCGGATCGGGCCGGGGAGCTGTTTTTT
CASSPDRAGELFF
>TRBJ2-1|TRBV19|.|TRBD2
TGTGCCAGTAGGGGAGGCGGGAGACACAATGAGCAGTTCTTC
CASRGGGRHNEQFF
>TRBJ1-2|TRBV6-5|.|.
TGTGCCTGCAGTCCTGGACAGCCCGTCTATGGCTACGCCTTC
CACSPGQPVYGYAF
>TRBJ2-7|TRBV5-1|few|TRBD2
TGCGCCAGCAGCTGGAATAGCGGGAGCGGCTACGAGCAGTACTTC
CASSWNSGSGYEQYF
>TRBJ2-1|TRBV9|.|TRBD2
TGTGCCAGCAGCGTCTACACTAGCGGGAGACCTGAGCAGTTCTTC
CASSVYTSGRPEQFF
>TRBJ2-3|TRBV15|.|.
TGTGCCACCAGCCCGGGGACTAGCACAGATACGCAGTATTTT
CATSPGTSTDTQYF
>TRBJ1-2|TRBV5-1|.|TRBD1
TGCGCCAGCAGCCCGGGGACAGGGGTCTTTGGCTACACCTTC
CASSPGTGVFGYTF
>TRBJ2-7|TRBV27|.|TRBD1
TGTGCCAGCAGTTTGACCGGGACAGGGCAATACGAGCAGTACTTC
CASSLTGTGQYEQYF
>TRBJ2-1|TRBV7-9|.|TRBD1
TGTGCCATCCACGCGGGACAGGGGGCGGGATACAATGAGCAGTTCTTC
CAIHAGQGAGYNEQFF
>TRBJ1-3|TRBV21-1|.|.
TGTGCTGAGAGGGAGGGACACTCTGGAAACACCATATATTTT
CAEREGHSGNTIYF
>TRBJ1-1|TRBV18|.|.
TGTGCCAGCTCTCGATCTTCGCAGGGCAGCGCTGAAGCTTTCTTT
CASSRSSQGSAEAFF
>TRBJ1-1|TRBV6-5|.|.
TGTGCCAGCAGTTACGAGGCGGACACTGAAGCTTTCTTT
CASSYEADTEAFF
>TRBJ2-3|TRBV5-5|.|.
TGTGCCAGCAGCCGAATCTTCCAGACAGATACGCAGTATTTT
CASSRIFQTDTQYF
>TRBJ1-2|TRBV6-1|.|.
TGTGCCAGCAGTGAAGGGCCGGGATCCTTTGGCTACACCTTC
CASSEGPGSFGYTF
>TRBJ2-5|TRBV19|.|.
TGTGCCAGTAGTATAGGACGGGCGGGGACCCAGTACTTC
CASSIGRAGTQYF
>TRBJ2-7|TRBV5-1|.|.
TGCGCCAGCAGCTTGGTAAGCAACGAGCAGTACTTC
CASSLVSNEQYF
>TRBJ2-3|TRBV5-4|.|.
TGTGCCAGCAGCTGGACAAGCGAAACAGATACGCAGTATTTT
CASSWTSETDTQYF
>TRBJ2-3|TRBV23-1|once|.
TGCGCCAGCATCCGGAGGATCTCGTACGATACGCAGTATTTT
CASIRRISYDTQYF
>TRBJ2-7|TRBV28|.|TRBD2
TGTGCCAGCACCGCCCGGGCTGCTGAGACTAGCGGGAGGACTTACTCCTACGAGCAGTACTTC
CASTARAAETSGRTYSYEQYF
>TRBJ2-7|TRBV28|few|.
TGTGCCAGCAGTTTATACAGCTACGAGCAGTACTTC
CASSLYSYEQYF
>TRBJ2-2|TRBV6-1|.|TRBD1
TGTGCCAGCAGTATGACAGGGGACGGGGAGCTGTTTTTT
CASSMTGDGELFF
>TRBJ1-6|TRBV13|.|.
TGTGCCAGCAGCTTAACTGCTAATTCACCCCTCCACTTT
CASSLTANSPLHF
>TRBJ1-1|TRBV6-4|.|.
TGTGCCAGCAGTCCTTCGGGACAGAACACTGAAGCTTTCTTT
CASSPSGQNTEAFF
>TRBJ2-6|TRBV10-2|.|.
TGCGCCAGCGCCCCGGGGAGGTCTGGGGCCAACGTCCTGACTTTC
CASAPGRSGANVLTF
>TRBJ2-2|TRBV2|.|TRBD2
TGTGCCAGCAGTCGCCGACTAGCGGGAGTACCCGGGGAGCTGTTTTTT
CASSRRLAGVPGELFF
>TRBJ2-2|TRBV18|few|TRBD1
TGTGCCAGCTCATCCCAAACAGGGGGCGGCACCGGGGAGCTGTTTTTT
CASSSQTGGGTGELFF